Below, one T cell receptor (beta chain) is given with its context. Its target is not known. From germline, CDR1 is MDHEN and CDR2 SYDVKM. This CDR3 contains 15 residues. V lost 3 bases to trimming and J lost 4 bases, with 15 bases between them. The sample originates from a study of T cells in Graves' hyperthyroidism and ophthalmopathy. Study-wide results and limits: Within blood appeared most thyroid clonotypes that had expanded above 0.001.

The source material, RNA transcripts, was used to amplify TCR beta CDR3 regions. TCR CDR3 regions were first amplified by RT-PCR with HTBI primers. TCRdb reanalysed the multiplex PCR reads using MiXCR and keeps one entry per CDR3 protein. Of 530,000 or so distinct CDR3 sequences in the sample, around 22% were seen once. The sequencing input was blood. The rearrangement links TRBV28 to TRBJ1-2; TRBD1 might be the D (6 bases). The sequence came from a woman aged 25 to 39 with Graves' ophthalmopathy. The CDR3, as DNA: TGTGCCAGCAGTTTGGGGCAGGGGACTACCTATGGCTACACCTTC. Amino acids: CASSLGQGTTYGYTF.